The 18 T cell receptor beta chains below come from one sample, sequenced in a study of CD8 T cells in Susac syndrome. Reverse transcription used roughly 0.45 to 1 ug RNA and random hexamers. TCRdb re-called the immunoSEQ multiplex PCR reads with MiXCR, one entry per CDR3 protein. The sample holds approximately 120,000 distinct CDR3 sequences, around 95% seen once. Material: CD4+ T cells from PBMCs. All receptors derive from a human donor in good health.

J is TRBJ1-1 and V is TRBV5-1, with D perhaps TRBD1 (5 bases). V dropped 5 bases and J dropped 1 base, with 12 bases sitting between them. The germline gives CDR1 SGHRS, CDR2 YFSETQ. CDR3 length: 14 amino acids. As DNA, the CDR3 is TGCGCCAGCAGGGGGGTACCACCGAACACTGAAGCTTTCTTT. Protein: CASRGVPPNTEAFF.

The rearrangement links TRBV6-5 to TRBJ1-2; 8 bases are shared with TRBD1. V gave up 0 bases and J gave up 0 bases; unmatched junction bases: 0. Germline V CDR1 and CDR2: MNHEY, SVGAGI. CDR3 length equals 15 residues. CDR3 bases: TGTGCCAGCAGTTACTCGGACAGGGCTAACTATGGCTACACCTTC. Its translation is CASSYSDRANYGYTF.

This sequence joins TRBV6-6 and TRBJ1-2; D call uncertain. V shed 5 bases and J shed 2 bases, with 15 bases lying between them. This CDR3 has 15 residues. Germline V gene lookup returns CDR1 MNHNY and CDR2 SVGAGI (reference sequence). CDR3 nucleotides: TGTGCCAGCAGTACCCGTTCAACATTAAACTATGGCTACACCTTC. Its protein product is CASSTRSTLNYGYTF.

This sequence joins TRBV3-1 and TRBJ1-3, with D possibly matching TRBD1 (5 bases). The CDR3 totals 14 residues. V lost 4 bases, J lost 2 bases, and 9 bases lay in between. From germline, CDR1 is LGHDT and CDR2 YNNKEL (reference sequence). CDR3 DNA: TGTGCCAGCAGCCTCTTGGGGGCTGGAAACACCATATATTTT. Translated: CASSLLGAGNTIYF.

Here the CDR3 reads CASSLFQSASGANVLTF. The CDR3, as DNA: TGTGCCAGCAGTTTATTCCAATCCGCCTCTGGGGCCAACGTCCTGACTTTC. V usage is TRBV27 and J usage is TRBJ2-6; no clear D gene. The V end was cut by 1 base, the J end by 0 bases, with 10 bases between. The CDR3 runs 17 residues. Germline V CDR1 and CDR2: MNHEY, SMNVEV (reference sequence).

The chain joins TRBV18 to TRBJ1-1; perhaps TRBD1 as D (5 bases). The CDR3 is 15 residues long. The V gene's germline CDR1 is KGHSH and CDR2 LQKENI. Trimming shortened V by 5 bases and J by 0 bases, and 13 bases separated the two germline ends. The CDR3 sequence: CASSVGGSVNTEAFF. CDR3 sequence (DNA): TGTGCCAGCTCAGTCGGGGGAAGTGTGAACACTGAAGCTTTCTTT.

V and J are TRBV5-5 and TRBJ2-1; a weak D match, TRBD1 (5 bases). Between the trimmed V and J ends, which lost 0 bases and 0 bases, there was a span of 10 bases. Looked up from germline, CDR1 is SGHKS and CDR2 is YYEKEE (reference sequence). The CDR3 has 16 residues. CDR3 loop: CASSLEGRTSYNEQFF. Written as DNA, the CDR3 is TGTGCCAGCAGCTTGGAGGGGCGGACCTCCTACAATGAGCAGTTCTTC.

The genes are TRBV19 and TRBJ2-7; possibly TRBD2 for D (5 bases). The V end lost 3 bases, the J end lost 5 bases, and 14 bases lay between the germline ends. Germline CDR1 LNHDA, CDR2 SQIVND (reference sequence). This CDR3 is built from 14 residues. The CDR3 bases are TGTGCCAGTAGTATGGGAGCAGGTTTCGACGAGCAGTACTTC. Residues: CASSMGAGFDEQYF.

The rearrangement joins TRBV5-4 to TRBJ2-3; no firm D call. V lost 2 bases to trimming and J lost 2 bases, with 3 bases between them. Germline CDR1 SGHNT, CDR2 YYREEE (reference sequence). The CDR3 is made up of 12 amino acids. The CDR3 loop reads CASSLFTDTQYF. DNA of the CDR3: TGTGCCAGCAGCTTATTCACAGATACGCAGTATTTT.

The V gene is TRBV20-1, the J gene TRBJ2-2; the D call may be TRBD1 or TRBD2 (6 bases each). V was trimmed by 0 bases and J by 6 bases, leaving 17 bases between them. Germline CDR1 is DFQATT and CDR2 is SNEGSKA (reference sequence). CDR3 size: 16 residues. The CDR3: CSARDRKQGGSGELFF. The CDR3 coding sequence is TGCAGTGCTAGAGATAGGAAACAGGGAGGATCCGGGGAGCTGTTTTTT.

The V gene is TRBV7-2, the J gene TRBJ2-7; D possibly corresponds to TRBD2 (6 bases). Germline V CDR1 and CDR2: SGHTA, FQGNSA. The CDR3 sequence is 15 residues long. The germline V and J ends were trimmed by 1 base and 6 bases, with 16 bases remaining between them. CDR3 sequence reads: CASSLESGTESEQYF. The DNA for the CDR3 is TGTGCCAGCAGCTTAGAGTCCGGGACTGAGTCCGAGCAGTACTTC.

CDR3 protein: CAWTTIAGLNEQFF. DNA of the CDR3: TGTGCCTGGACAACCATAGCGGGACTGAATGAGCAGTTCTTC. The V and J genes are TRBV30 and TRBJ2-1; TRBD2 matches at 8 bases. The length of the CDR3 is 14 residues. The V gene end was trimmed by 4 bases and the J gene end by 7 bases; junction bases not matched to a gene: 9. Germline V CDR1 and CDR2: GTSNPN, SVGIG (reference sequence).

J is TRBJ2-7 and V is TRBV5-6; no clear D gene. Germline CDR1 is SGHDT and CDR2 is YYEEEE. There are 11 residues in the CDR3. The V and J ends lost 0 bases and 12 bases respectively, with 10 bases between them. The CDR3 is CASSLGASTYF. As DNA, the CDR3 is TGTGCCAGCAGCTTGGGCGCCTCGACGTACTTC.

V is TRBV6-4 and J is TRBJ1-1, with D possibly TRBD1 on 6 matching bases. Trimming took off 6 bases at V and 7 bases at J, with 18 bases between the two ends. From germline, CDR1 is MRHNA and CDR2 SNTAGT. This CDR3 is built from 14 residues. This CDR3 reads CASRPRSGGDEAFF. In DNA, the CDR3 is TGTGCCAGCAGGCCCCGAAGTGGGGGCGATGAAGCTTTCTTT.

The chain joins TRBV2 to TRBJ2-3; D gene uncertain. This CDR3 comprises 15 residues. Trimming cost V 3 bases and J 0 bases, with 10 bases left between them. Germline V gives CDR1 SNHLY, CDR2 FYNNEI. The CDR3 loop is CASSELNPSTDTQYF. The CDR3, as DNA: TGTGCCAGCAGTGAGCTAAACCCTAGCACAGATACGCAGTATTTT.

The rearrangement joins TRBV7-2 to TRBJ1-1; a weak D match, TRBD1 (5 bases). The CDR3 is made up of 14 amino acids. Germline values: CDR1 SGHTA, CDR2 FQGNSA. V was shortened by 2 bases and J by 10 bases, with 17 bases between the two germline ends. CDR3 in DNA: TGTGCCAGCAGCTTAAGTCAGACCCCGGGGGGAGCTTTCTTT. Protein product: CASSLSQTPGGAFF.

The rearrangement joins TRBV5-1 to TRBJ2-7; D is unresolved. V gave up 0 bases and J gave up 6 bases, with 7 bases separating them. This CDR3 is built from 12 residues. The V gene's germline CDR1 is SGHRS and CDR2 YFSETQ. The CDR3 spells CASSLGTFEQYF. CDR3 nucleotides: TGCGCCAGCAGCTTGGGGACCTTCGAGCAGTACTTC.

This chain connects TRBV2 to TRBJ1-1; no firm D call. CDR1 and CDR2 from the germline V gene are SNHLY and FYNNEI. V lost 4 bases and J 2 bases, leaving 8 bases between the germline ends. The CDR3 runs 13 residues. This CDR3 is CASSAQPNTEAFF. The CDR3 DNA sequence: TGTGCCAGCAGTGCCCAGCCCAACACTGAAGCTTTCTTT.